The TCR beta chain described here comes from a study of spatial heterogeneity in lung cancer. Turning to the study itself: For the average unique TCR and UMI combination, more than nine occurrences appeared in raw reads.

On this clonotype itself: Its specificity is not known.

V was shortened by 4 bases and J by 8 bases, with 14 bases between the two germline ends. CDR3 length: 13 amino acids. Germline assignment: CDR1 LGHDT and CDR2 YNNKEL (reference sequence). Points from the study as a whole: The study found ubiquitous expanded tumor TCRs in blood more at resection than follow-up.

TCRdb ran MiXCR on the 5' RACE reads and lists one entry per CDR3 protein. The sample carries about 85,000 distinct CDR3 sequences, roughly a fifth recorded once. The time point denotes: sample taken at primary tumor resection. Material for sequencing was whole RNA from tumor, nontumor lung or frozen PBMC, left unsorted. Samples came from 72 TRACERx patients with untreated early-stage lung cancer. The clonotype comes from a male donor with early-stage non-small cell lung cancer. The V gene is TRBV3-1, the J gene TRBJ1-2; D unresolved. Sample: PBMCs, taken at surgery. CDR3 protein: CASSPGQRWGYTF. The CDR3 coding sequence is TGTGCCAGCAGCCCTGGTCAAAGGTGGGGCTACACCTTC.